This is a list of T cell receptor beta chains from one sample in a study of shared clonotypes between healthy human individuals. Produced via immunoSEQ multiplex PCR; TCRdb's table is partial and in-frame only. This table holds about 2 million clones, about 95% found once. The sample comprised naive CD8+ T cells sorted from blood. These receptors all stem from a man aged 18 to 29 in good health. The CDR3 runs from the conserved cysteine through the conserved F or W. The order of the fields is V gene, J gene, clone size, D gene, CDR3 protein, CDR3 DNA. The D gene is left open where the match is weak. Clone size is given for some rows only: seen once, a few or many times, or a class if the clone is expanded.

v_call: TRBV5-8
j_call: TRBJ2-3
clone_size: NA
d_call: TRBD2
cdr3_aa: CASSRGSLRTDTQYF
cdr3_nt: TGTGCCAGCAGCCGCGGGAGTTTGCGGACAGATACGCAGTATTTT

v_call: TRBV5-4
j_call: TRBJ2-7
clone_size: NA
d_call: NA
cdr3_aa: CASSVSGAYEQYF
cdr3_nt: TGTGCCAGCAGCGTATCAGGGGCCTACGAGCAGTACTTC

v_call: TRBV28
j_call: TRBJ2-5
clone_size: once
d_call: NA
cdr3_aa: CASSLKGGVETQYF
cdr3_nt: TGTGCCAGCAGTTTAAAGGGGGGAGTGGAGACCCAGTACTTC

v_call: TRBV10-3
j_call: TRBJ2-1
clone_size: NA
d_call: TRBD2
cdr3_aa: CAMWASGLNEQFF
cdr3_nt: TGTGCCATGTGGGCTAGCGGGCTGAATGAGCAGTTCTTC

v_call: TRBV6-5
j_call: TRBJ1-2
clone_size: NA
d_call: TRBD1
cdr3_aa: CASSYSQEGAAGYTF
cdr3_nt: TGTGCCAGCAGTTATTCGCAGGAGGGGGCGGCTGGCTACACCTTC

v_call: TRBV27
j_call: TRBJ1-6
clone_size: NA
d_call: NA
cdr3_aa: CASSLTGSSPLHF
cdr3_nt: TGTGCCAGCAGTTTAACGGGGAGTTCACCCCTCCACTTT

v_call: TRBV5-3
j_call: TRBJ1-3
clone_size: NA
d_call: NA
cdr3_aa: CAINYLRISGNTIYF
cdr3_nt: TGTGCGATTAACTACCTCCGGATCTCTGGAAACACCATATATTTT

v_call: TRBV19
j_call: TRBJ1-1
clone_size: NA
d_call: TRBD1
cdr3_aa: CATSRDSMNTEAFF
cdr3_nt: TGTGCCACGTCGCGGGACAGCATGAACACTGAAGCTTTCTTT

v_call: TRBV29-1
j_call: TRBJ2-6
clone_size: NA
d_call: NA
cdr3_aa: CSVVDRDERIRNVLTF
cdr3_nt: TGCAGCGTCGTTGACCGAGATGAGAGAATCCGAAACGTCCTGACTTTC

v_call: TRBV4-1
j_call: TRBJ1-5
clone_size: NA
d_call: NA
cdr3_aa: CASSLSAGINNQPQHF
cdr3_nt: TGCGCCAGCAGCCTCTCCGCGGGGATTAACAATCAGCCCCAGCATTTT

v_call: TRBV7-6
j_call: TRBJ2-3
clone_size: NA
d_call: NA
cdr3_aa: CASSQPIDRGGANDAQYF
cdr3_nt: TGTGCCAGCAGCCAACCTATCGACAGGGGAGGGGCGAATGACGCGCAGTATTTT

v_call: TRBV14
j_call: TRBJ2-7
clone_size: NA
d_call: TRBD2
cdr3_aa: CASSQTTSGSYEQYF
cdr3_nt: TGTGCCAGCAGCCAAACGACTAGCGGATCCTACGAGCAGTACTTC

v_call: TRBV7-9
j_call: TRBJ2-1
clone_size: NA
d_call: NA
cdr3_aa: CASSLIHEQFF
cdr3_nt: TGTGCCAGCAGCTTAATACATGAGCAGTTCTTC

v_call: TRBV30
j_call: TRBJ2-1
clone_size: NA
d_call: TRBD2
cdr3_aa: CAWAGVGYNEQFF
cdr3_nt: TGTGCCTGGGCGGGAGTAGGGTACAATGAGCAGTTCTTC

v_call: TRBV5-4
j_call: TRBJ2-7
clone_size: NA
d_call: NA
cdr3_aa: CASSSRVDEQYF
cdr3_nt: TGTGCCAGCAGCTCTCGAGTTGACGAGCAGTACTTC

v_call: TRBV9
j_call: TRBJ1-1
clone_size: NA
d_call: NA
cdr3_aa: CASSGGNSNTEAFF
cdr3_nt: TGTGCCAGCAGCGGAGGGAACTCGAACACTGAAGCTTTCTTT

v_call: TRBV29-1
j_call: TRBJ2-7
clone_size: NA
d_call: NA
cdr3_aa: CSVERGRGVTYEQYF
cdr3_nt: TGCAGCGTTGAGAGGGGGCGCGGGGTGACCTACGAGCAGTACTTC

v_call: TRBV30
j_call: TRBJ2-3
clone_size: NA
d_call: NA
cdr3_aa: CAWSAGTDTQYF
cdr3_nt: TGTGCCTGGAGTGCGGGCACAGATACGCAGTATTTT

v_call: TRBV7-9
j_call: TRBJ2-7
clone_size: NA
d_call: NA
cdr3_aa: CASSLAGQDYEQYF
cdr3_nt: TGTGCCAGCAGCTTAGCAGGTCAGGACTACGAGCAGTACTTC

v_call: TRBV15
j_call: TRBJ1-5
clone_size: NA
d_call: NA
cdr3_aa: CATQGDGNQPQHF
cdr3_nt: TGTGCCACCCAGGGTGATGGCAATCAGCCCCAGCATTTT

v_call: TRBV9
j_call: TRBJ1-1
clone_size: NA
d_call: NA
cdr3_aa: CASSVGQATNTEAFF
cdr3_nt: TGTGCCAGCAGCGTAGGACAGGCAACTAACACTGAAGCTTTCTTT

v_call: TRBV27
j_call: TRBJ1-4
clone_size: NA
d_call: TRBD1
cdr3_aa: CASGDRGYEKLFF
cdr3_nt: TGTGCCAGCGGGGACAGGGGGTATGAAAAACTGTTTTTT

v_call: TRBV13
j_call: TRBJ2-7
clone_size: NA
d_call: NA
cdr3_aa: CASSSGSYEQYF
cdr3_nt: TGTGCCAGCAGCTCTGGTTCCTACGAGCAGTACTTC

v_call: TRBV19
j_call: TRBJ1-1
clone_size: NA
d_call: NA
cdr3_aa: CASRAGNTEAFF
cdr3_nt: TGTGCCAGTAGGGCAGGGAACACTGAAGCTTTCTTT

v_call: TRBV5-8
j_call: TRBJ1-1
clone_size: NA
d_call: NA
cdr3_aa: CASSLVVGSTEAFF
cdr3_nt: TGTGCCAGCAGCTTGGTGGTCGGGAGCACTGAAGCTTTCTTT

v_call: TRBV27
j_call: TRBJ1-2
clone_size: NA
d_call: TRBD1
cdr3_aa: CASSSGTDYGYTF
cdr3_nt: TGTGCCAGCAGTTCCGGGACAGACTATGGCTACACCTTC

v_call: TRBV5-4
j_call: TRBJ1-1
clone_size: NA
d_call: NA
cdr3_aa: CASSLGTGQDTEAFF
cdr3_nt: TGTGCCAGCAGCTTGGGAACAGGGCAGGACACTGAAGCTTTCTTT

v_call: TRBV2
j_call: TRBJ1-5
clone_size: NA
d_call: TRBD1
cdr3_aa: CASSEWTGANQPQHF
cdr3_nt: TGTGCCAGCAGTGAATGGACAGGGGCTAATCAGCCCCAGCATTTT

v_call: TRBV12-1
j_call: TRBJ2-1
clone_size: NA
d_call: NA
cdr3_aa: CASSPDYTGSSYNEQFF
cdr3_nt: TGTGCCAGCAGCCCAGATTATACAGGGAGCTCCTACAATGAGCAGTTCTTC

v_call: TRBV5-1
j_call: TRBJ2-7
clone_size: NA
d_call: NA
cdr3_aa: CASSLEHSYEQYF
cdr3_nt: TGCGCCAGCAGCTTGGAACATTCCTACGAGCAGTACTTC

v_call: TRBV6-5
j_call: TRBJ1-4
clone_size: NA
d_call: TRBD1
cdr3_aa: CASSLNRGQEKLFF
cdr3_nt: TGTGCCAGCAGTCTCAACAGGGGGCAAGAAAAACTGTTTTTT

v_call: TRBV5-1
j_call: TRBJ1-1
clone_size: NA
d_call: NA
cdr3_aa: CASSSTGLVTEAFF
cdr3_nt: TGCGCCAGCAGCTCAACAGGGTTGGTCACTGAAGCTTTCTTT

v_call: TRBV11-2
j_call: TRBJ2-5
clone_size: NA
d_call: NA
cdr3_aa: CASSPRTSAQETQYF
cdr3_nt: TGTGCCAGCAGCCCTAGGACATCCGCTCAAGAGACCCAGTACTTC

v_call: TRBV10-3
j_call: TRBJ1-2
clone_size: NA
d_call: NA
cdr3_aa: CAISEGLAGTGYGYTF
cdr3_nt: TGTGCCATCAGTGAAGGTCTGGCAGGGACGGGGTATGGCTACACCTTC

v_call: TRBV7-9
j_call: TRBJ2-1
clone_size: once
d_call: NA
cdr3_aa: CASSSILHAYNEQFF
cdr3_nt: TGTGCCAGCAGCTCGATACTACACGCTTACAATGAGCAGTTCTTC

v_call: TRBV30
j_call: TRBJ2-7
clone_size: once
d_call: TRBD1
cdr3_aa: CAWSFDRVDEQYF
cdr3_nt: TGTGCCTGGAGTTTTGACAGGGTAGACGAGCAGTACTTC

v_call: TRBV6-4
j_call: TRBJ1-6
clone_size: NA
d_call: TRBD1
cdr3_aa: CASTGTGVSSPLHF
cdr3_nt: TGTGCCAGCACTGGGACAGGGGTGAGCTCACCCCTCCACTTT

v_call: TRBV9
j_call: TRBJ2-1
clone_size: NA
d_call: TRBD1
cdr3_aa: CASSDGQGARSYNEQFF
cdr3_nt: TGTGCCAGCAGCGATGGACAGGGGGCGCGGTCCTACAATGAGCAGTTCTTC

v_call: TRBV18
j_call: TRBJ1-1
clone_size: NA
d_call: TRBD1
cdr3_aa: CASSPPDRPSTEAFF
cdr3_nt: TGTGCCAGCTCACCCCCGGACAGGCCGAGCACTGAAGCTTTCTTT

v_call: TRBV5-6
j_call: TRBJ1-1
clone_size: few
d_call: NA
cdr3_aa: CASSLNMNTEAFF
cdr3_nt: TGTGCCAGCAGCTTGAATATGAACACTGAAGCTTTCTTT

v_call: TRBV7-9
j_call: TRBJ2-3
clone_size: NA
d_call: TRBD2
cdr3_aa: CASSFVQGTSATSTDTQYF
cdr3_nt: TGTGCCAGCAGCTTCGTCCAGGGGACTAGCGCTACTAGCACAGATACGCAGTATTTT

v_call: TRBV7-9
j_call: TRBJ1-2
clone_size: NA
d_call: NA
cdr3_aa: CASSLGDRNYGYTF
cdr3_nt: TGTGCCAGCAGCTTAGGAGACAGGAACTATGGCTACACCTTC

v_call: TRBV30
j_call: TRBJ2-2
clone_size: NA
d_call: NA
cdr3_aa: CAVGLNTGELFF
cdr3_nt: TGTGCCGTGGGACTTAACACCGGGGAGCTGTTTTTT

v_call: TRBV13
j_call: TRBJ1-1
clone_size: NA
d_call: NA
cdr3_aa: CASSLSGNTEAFF
cdr3_nt: TGTGCCAGCAGCTTATCGGGTAACACTGAAGCTTTCTTT

v_call: TRBV7-9
j_call: TRBJ1-5
clone_size: NA
d_call: NA
cdr3_aa: CASSSGTSSNQPQHF
cdr3_nt: TGTGCCAGCAGCTCCGGGACCTCTAGCAATCAGCCCCAGCATTTT

v_call: TRBV11-2
j_call: TRBJ2-7
clone_size: NA
d_call: TRBD1
cdr3_aa: CASSLGQGALSYEQYF
cdr3_nt: TGTGCCAGCAGCTTAGGGCAGGGGGCGCTTTCCTACGAGCAGTACTTC

v_call: TRBV2
j_call: TRBJ2-7
clone_size: NA
d_call: TRBD2
cdr3_aa: CASAEGLAGAYEQYF
cdr3_nt: TGTGCCAGCGCTGAGGGGCTAGCGGGAGCTTACGAGCAGTACTTC

v_call: TRBV7-9
j_call: TRBJ2-7
clone_size: NA
d_call: NA
cdr3_aa: CASSLGTDTYEQYF
cdr3_nt: TGTGCCAGCAGCTTAGGCACGGATACCTACGAGCAGTACTTC

v_call: TRBV9
j_call: TRBJ2-3
clone_size: NA
d_call: TRBD2
cdr3_aa: CASSVGSSGGTDTQYF
cdr3_nt: TGTGCCAGCAGCGTAGGTTCTAGCGGGGGCACAGATACGCAGTATTTT

v_call: TRBV28
j_call: TRBJ1-1
clone_size: once
d_call: NA
cdr3_aa: CASRQELMTGTVYEAFF
cdr3_nt: TGTGCCAGCAGGCAAGAACTTATGACCGGGACCGTTTATGAAGCTTTCTTT

v_call: TRBV5-6
j_call: TRBJ2-3
clone_size: NA
d_call: TRBD1
cdr3_aa: CASKLWTGGSRDTQYF
cdr3_nt: TGTGCCAGCAAATTATGGACAGGGGGCTCTCGGGATACGCAGTATTTT

v_call: TRBV4-3
j_call: TRBJ2-7
clone_size: NA
d_call: TRBD2
cdr3_aa: CASSWTSGAYEQYF
cdr3_nt: TGCGCCAGCAGCTGGACTAGTGGGGCCTACGAGCAGTACTTC

v_call: TRBV6-5
j_call: TRBJ2-1
clone_size: NA
d_call: NA
cdr3_aa: CASSYSESNEQFF
cdr3_nt: TGTGCCAGCAGTTACTCGGAAAGCAATGAGCAGTTCTTC